Included here is one T cell receptor (beta chain) sequence, with context. The target antigen is unknown. Germline lookup yields CDR1 MNHEY and CDR2 SMNVEV (reference sequence). This CDR3 has 14 residues. V was pared by 6 bases and J by 5 bases, with 11 bases between. Clones were read by immunoSEQ multiplex PCR, and TCRdb kept only the in-frame ones, dropping some. The sample lists just over 8,000 clones, under 85% occurring once. Antigen-specific CD4+ T cell clonotypes were called by their expansion after viral peptide-pool culture in ViraFEST. Subsequent to less than eleven days of culture, CD4+ T cells were isolated. The data were taken from a study of vaccination effects on CD4 cells after COVID-19.

The sequenced sample was CD4+ T cells from PBMCs cultured with HCoV-229E spike peptides, obtained before COVID-19 vaccination. This clonotype originated in a human donor who received a COVID-19 vaccine. The chain recombines TRBV27 with TRBJ1-6; D not resolved. The CDR3 sequence is CASRLGRHNSPLHF. CDR3 nucleotide sequence: TGTGCCAGCAGGCTAGGGAGGCATAATTCACCCCTCCACTTT.